This T cell receptor (beta chain) was recorded in a study of cytomegalovirus exposure and HLA in healthy donors. Notes on the study in general: The study reported that TCR beta sequences accurately predicted HLA-A and HLA-B alleles in most subjects. In a later analysis, 15,000 to 20,000 TCR beta sequences were associated with HLA alleles at 0.05 false discovery rate.

The PCR made use of 60 Vbeta and 13 Jbeta primers. Measured with immunoSEQ multiplex PCR; TCRdb has only the in-frame clones, and not every one. This table holds 150,000 to 200,000 clones, around 81% found once. The CDR3 extends over 18 amino acids. J was trimmed by 5 bases and V by 4 bases; bases with no gene match: 14. Germline V CDR1 and CDR2: LGHNA, YSLEER. On this clone itself: Its antigen is still unknown.

The rearrangement uses TRBV4-3 and TRBJ2-2, with 9 bases fitting TRBD2. The sequencing input was PBMCs. The TCR was taken from a woman aged 25 to 39 in good health and CMV-seropositive. The CDR3 region has the DNA TGCGCCAGCAGCCCAAGAGCCCCTAGCGGGGAGGGAACCGGGGAGCTGTTTTTT. This gives the protein CASSPRAPSGEGTGELFF.